This note documents a single TCR beta chain sequence. Its antigen is still unknown. Sequencing targeted expressed TCRB transcripts, as all isolated RNA had been reverse transcribed. Produced via immunoSEQ multiplex PCR; TCRdb's table is partial and in-frame only. The sample includes about 340,000 clones, around an eighth of them seen just once. This entry comes from a study of beta chain features in type 1 diabetes. Study-wide results and limits: For Type 1 diabetes patients, all four CD4+ subsets carried TCRB CDR3s that were moderately but significantly shorter. Junctions at VDJ sites from type 1 diabetes patients had fewer insertions and more deletions. TCRB repertoires of naive, central memory and Treg cells appeared more similar among patients than among healthy donors. The analysis here could not establish whether HLA type shapes TCRB rearrangement.

Looked up from germline, CDR1 is SGHNT and CDR2 is YYREEE (reference sequence). V shed 4 bases and J shed 0 bases, with 11 bases lying between them. This CDR3 contains 14 residues. The genes are TRBV5-4 and TRBJ2-7; perhaps TRBD1 as D (6 bases). The clonotype was recovered from a woman aged 18-29 years with type 1 diabetes. The sequencing input was naive CD4+ T cells from blood. The CDR3 sequence: CASSLGQTSYEQYF. The CDR3 DNA reads as TGTGCCAGCAGCCTTGGACAGACCTCCTACGAGCAGTACTTC.